The subject of this entry is one T cell receptor (beta chain). A single count supports this clonotype. The antigen this receptor binds is unknown. Per-base qualities were not stored, and no clone one base away is much larger. One read gives only weak evidence. The CDR3 has 17 amino acids, counting the end cysteine and phenylalanine. The sequence is cut down to CDR3 DNA, 51 bases in frame from base 1. Clipping removes 3 bases from V and 3 bases from J, with 7 as the unmatched junction base count. The library was built by means of PCR. TCRdb names Illumina HiSeq 2500 as the instrument used. To normalize quantification of the TCRbeta repertoire, the TCR libraries were built with molecular barcoding that relied on unique molecular identifiers. Clones were called with MiXCR by TCRdb after fastp trimmed the public reads at Q25, and only in-frame beta chains were retained. Each entry merges the rows of one CDR3 protein and shows their most common DNA and genes. Across this sample there are 170,000 or so distinct CDR3 sequences, with about 6.4% seen only once. 3% to 3.5% of the sample belongs to the ten largest clones.

This entry comes from a study of T-cell reconstitution after alpha-beta-depleted transplantation in children (dated by TCRdb to the mid-2010s). Background for the entire study: T-cell immune reconstitution after TCRalphabeta/CD19-depleted allogeneic hematopoietic cell transplantation in children was quantitatively tracked in the study by means of TCR repertoire profiling.

The sequence was collected from a human donor who donated a stem cell graft to a child with Wiskott-Aldrich syndrome. This specimen was PBMCs from the stem cell graft donor, taken from the stem cell graft. The chain is made from TRBV12-3 or TRBV12-4 and TRBJ2-2; 10 central bases correspond to TRBD2. The nucleotide sequence is TGTGCCAGCAGTTTCGACCTGCTAGCGGGGGACACCGGGGAGCTGTTTTTT. It is translated as CASSFDLLAGDTGELFF.